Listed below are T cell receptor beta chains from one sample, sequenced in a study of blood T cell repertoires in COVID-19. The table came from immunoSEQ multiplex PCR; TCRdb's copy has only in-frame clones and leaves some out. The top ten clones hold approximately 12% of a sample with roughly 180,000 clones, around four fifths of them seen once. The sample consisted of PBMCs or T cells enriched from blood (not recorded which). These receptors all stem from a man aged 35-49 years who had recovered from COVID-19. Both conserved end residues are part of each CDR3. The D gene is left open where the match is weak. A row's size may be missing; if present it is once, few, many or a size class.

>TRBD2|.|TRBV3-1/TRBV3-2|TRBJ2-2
CASSRVAGVLDTGELFF
TGTGCCAGCAGCCGGGTAGCGGGAGTATTGGACACCGGGGAGCTGTTTTTT
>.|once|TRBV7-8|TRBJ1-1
CASSLRGPNTEAFF
TGTGCCAGCAGCTTAAGAGGGCCAAACACTGAAGCTTTCTTT
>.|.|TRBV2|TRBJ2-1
CASSGQGGVNEQFF
TGTGCCAGCAGTGGTCAGGGGGGAGTCAATGAGCAGTTCTTC
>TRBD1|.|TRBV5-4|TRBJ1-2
CASSWGGQGMGGYTF
TGTGCCAGCAGCTGGGGCGGACAGGGCATGGGGGGCTACACCTTC
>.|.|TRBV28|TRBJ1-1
CASRTGVMNTEAFF
TGTGCCAGCAGGACGGGAGTTATGAACACTGAAGCTTTCTTT
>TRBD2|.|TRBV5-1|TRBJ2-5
CASSAGLAGTLETQYF
TGCGCCAGCAGCGCTGGACTAGCGGGAACGTTGGAGACCCAGTACTTC
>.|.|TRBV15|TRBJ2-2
CATSREGTGSGELFF
TGTGCCACCAGCAGAGAAGGGACTGGGTCCGGGGAGCTGTTTTTT
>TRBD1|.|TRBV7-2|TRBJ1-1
CASSSGGTTNTEAFF
TGTGCCAGCAGCTCAGGGGGGACAACGAACACTGAAGCTTTCTTT
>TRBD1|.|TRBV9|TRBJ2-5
CASSVDQTDRVDETQYF
TGTGCCAGCAGCGTAGACCAGACTGACAGGGTTGATGAGACCCAGTACTTC
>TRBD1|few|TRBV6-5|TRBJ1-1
CASSYLPGQGNTEAFF
TGTGCCAGCAGTTACTTACCTGGACAGGGGAACACTGAAGCTTTCTTT
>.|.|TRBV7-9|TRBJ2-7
CASSLGSGLYEQYF
TGTGCCAGCAGCTTGGGAAGCGGTCTCTACGAGCAGTACTTC
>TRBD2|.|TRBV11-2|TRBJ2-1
CASSLAIGLASEQFF
TGTGCCAGCAGCTTAGCTATCGGACTAGCGTCTGAGCAGTTCTTC
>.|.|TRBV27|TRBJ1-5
CASSLNRENQPQHF
TGTGCCAGCAGTTTAAACAGGGAGAATCAGCCCCAGCATTTT
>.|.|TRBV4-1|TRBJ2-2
CASSQDSWLVPHTGELFF
TGCGCCAGCAGCCAAGACTCGTGGCTAGTCCCCCACACCGGGGAGCTGTTTTTT
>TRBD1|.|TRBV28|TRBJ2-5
CASSYRGRGTQYF
TGTGCCAGCAGTTACAGGGGGCGGGGGACCCAGTACTTC
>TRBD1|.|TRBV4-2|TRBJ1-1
CASSQKARTGGFSEAFF
TGTGCCAGCAGCCAAAAAGCCCGGACAGGGGGCTTTTCTGAAGCTTTCTTT
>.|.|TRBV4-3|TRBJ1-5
CASSQALYRGNQPQHF
TGCGCCAGCAGCCAAGCACTCTACAGGGGCAATCAGCCCCAGCATTTT
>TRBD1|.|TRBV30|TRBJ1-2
CAWSELRTGRFRGYTF
TGTGCCTGGAGTGAGCTACGGACAGGCCGCTTTCGAGGCTACACCTTC
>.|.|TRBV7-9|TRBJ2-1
CASSSDRGEQFF
TGTGCCAGCAGCTCCGACCGAGGAGAGCAGTTCTTC
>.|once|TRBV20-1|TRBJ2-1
CSASLGFSYNEQFF
TGCAGTGCTAGTCTCGGGTTCTCCTACAATGAGCAGTTCTTC
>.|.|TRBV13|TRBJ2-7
CASSNEGEQYF
TGTGCCAGCAGCAATGAGGGCGAGCAGTACTTC
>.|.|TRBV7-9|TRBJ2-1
CASSLSGHSNEQFF
TGTGCCAGCAGCCTTTCCGGACACAGTAATGAGCAGTTCTTC
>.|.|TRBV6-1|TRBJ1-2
CASSETAQAYYGYTF
TGTGCCAGCAGTGAAACCGCGCAGGCTTACTATGGCTACACCTTC
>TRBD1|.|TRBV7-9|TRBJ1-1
CASSLGQGVNTEAFF
TGTGCCAGCAGCTTGGGACAGGGGGTTAACACTGAAGCTTTCTTT
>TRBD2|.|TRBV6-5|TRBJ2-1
CASSRGLAGVNEQFF
TGTGCCAGCAGCAGGGGACTAGCGGGAGTCAATGAGCAGTTCTTC
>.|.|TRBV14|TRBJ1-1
CASSQDPDTEAFF
TGTGCCAGCAGCCAAGACCCGGACACTGAAGCTTTCTTT
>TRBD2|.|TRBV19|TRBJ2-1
CASRRGTSGNSYNEQFF
TGTGCCAGTAGACGCGGGACTAGCGGGAACTCCTACAATGAGCAGTTCTTC
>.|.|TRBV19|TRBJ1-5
CASSRGGVSNQPQHF
TGTGCCAGTAGTCGGGGAGGGGTAAGCAATCAGCCCCAGCATTTT
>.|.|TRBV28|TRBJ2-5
CASSPSSAYQETQYF
TGTGCCAGCAGTCCGTCGAGCGCCTACCAAGAGACCCAGTACTTC
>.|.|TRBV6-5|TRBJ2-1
CASSYWSSYNEQFF
TGTGCCAGCAGTTACTGGAGCTCCTACAATGAGCAGTTCTTC